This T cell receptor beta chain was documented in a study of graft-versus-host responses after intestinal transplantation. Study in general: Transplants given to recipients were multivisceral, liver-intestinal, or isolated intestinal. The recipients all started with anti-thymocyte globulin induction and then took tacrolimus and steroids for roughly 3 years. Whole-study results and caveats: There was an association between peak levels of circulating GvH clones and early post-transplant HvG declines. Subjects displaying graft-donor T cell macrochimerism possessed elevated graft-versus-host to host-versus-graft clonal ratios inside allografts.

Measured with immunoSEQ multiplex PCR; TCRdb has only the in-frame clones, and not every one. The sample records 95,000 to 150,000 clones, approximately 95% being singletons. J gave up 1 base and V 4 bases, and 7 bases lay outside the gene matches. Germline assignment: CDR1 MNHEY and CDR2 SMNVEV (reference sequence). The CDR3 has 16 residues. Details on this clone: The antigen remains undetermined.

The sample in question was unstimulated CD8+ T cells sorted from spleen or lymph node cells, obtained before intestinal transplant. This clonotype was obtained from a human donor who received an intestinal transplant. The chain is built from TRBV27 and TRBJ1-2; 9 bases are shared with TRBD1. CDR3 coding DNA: TGTGCCAGCAGTTCCACCGGACAGGGGATTAACTATGGCTACACCTTC. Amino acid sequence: CASSSTGQGINYGYTF.